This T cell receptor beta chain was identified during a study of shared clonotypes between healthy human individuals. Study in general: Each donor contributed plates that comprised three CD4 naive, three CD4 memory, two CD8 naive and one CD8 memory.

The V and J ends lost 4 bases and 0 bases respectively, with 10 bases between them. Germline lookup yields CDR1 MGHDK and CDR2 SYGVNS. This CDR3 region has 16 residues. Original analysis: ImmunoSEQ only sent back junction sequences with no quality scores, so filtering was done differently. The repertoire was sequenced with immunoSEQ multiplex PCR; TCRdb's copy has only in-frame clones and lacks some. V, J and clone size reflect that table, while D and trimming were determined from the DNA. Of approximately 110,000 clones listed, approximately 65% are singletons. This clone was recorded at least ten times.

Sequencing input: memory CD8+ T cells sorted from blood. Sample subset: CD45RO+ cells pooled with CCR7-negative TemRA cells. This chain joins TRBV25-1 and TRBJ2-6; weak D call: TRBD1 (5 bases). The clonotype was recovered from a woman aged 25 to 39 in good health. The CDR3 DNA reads TGTGCCAGCAGTGCTGGACATAGCTCTGGGGCCAACGTCCTGACTTTC. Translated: CASSAGHSSGANVLTF.